This T cell receptor beta chain was documented in a study of CD8 T cells in ankylosing spondylitis. V lost 5 bases and J 5 bases, leaving 13 bases between the germline ends. Per germline, CDR1 SEHNR and CDR2 FQNEAQ (reference sequence). The CDR3 is 14 amino acids. This clonotype was counted ten times or more. The antigen is unknown. The TCR beta libraries were generated through quantitative 5'-RACE incorporating molecular barcodes. TCRdb used MiXCR to reprocess the 5' RACE reads, holding one entry per CDR3 protein. In the table there are about 190,000 distinct CDR3 sequences, about an eighth of which are singletons. Study results and caveats: A motif of eight or nine highly homologous TCR beta variants was seen as apparently characteristic of ankylosing spondylitis blood. Reportedly, significant enrichment of disease-linked clones occurred in matched ankylosing spondylitis synovial fluid. Reactive arthritis synovial fluid and blood previously showed some of these motif variants.

The chain uses TRBV7-9 and TRBJ2-4; D not certain. This sequence originates from a female donor with ankylosing spondylitis or in good health (not recorded which). The sequenced sample was blood, either unsorted or a sorted T cell fraction (not recorded which). DNA of the CDR3: TGTGCCAGCAGCACATCCCTTTATGAAAACATTCAGTACTTC. This gives the protein CASSTSLYENIQYF.